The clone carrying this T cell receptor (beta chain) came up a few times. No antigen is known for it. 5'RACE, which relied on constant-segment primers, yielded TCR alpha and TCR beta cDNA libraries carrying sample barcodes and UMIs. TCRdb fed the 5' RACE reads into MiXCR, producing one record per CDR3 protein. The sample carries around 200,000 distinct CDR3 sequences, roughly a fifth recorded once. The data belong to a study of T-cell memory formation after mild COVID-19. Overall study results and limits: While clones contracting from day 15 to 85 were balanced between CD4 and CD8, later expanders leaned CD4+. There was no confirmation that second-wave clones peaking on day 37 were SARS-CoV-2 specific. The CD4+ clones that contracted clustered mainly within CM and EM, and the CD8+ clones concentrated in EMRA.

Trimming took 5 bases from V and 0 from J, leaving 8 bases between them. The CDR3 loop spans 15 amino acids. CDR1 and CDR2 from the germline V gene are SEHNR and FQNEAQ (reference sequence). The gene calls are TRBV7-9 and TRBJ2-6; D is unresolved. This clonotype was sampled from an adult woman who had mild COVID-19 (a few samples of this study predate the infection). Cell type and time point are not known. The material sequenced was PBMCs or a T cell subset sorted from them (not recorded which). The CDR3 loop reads CASSQVLSGANVLTF. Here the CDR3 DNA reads TGTGCCAGCAGCCAAGTCCTCTCTGGGGCCAACGTCCTGACTTTC.